Below, 3 T cell receptor beta chains from the same sample are listed, as sequenced in a study of blood T cell repertoires in COVID-19. TCRdb's table, derived via immunoSEQ multiplex PCR, lists solely in-frame clones and lacks some. This table holds approximately 99,000 clones, 55% to 75% found once. The sequenced sample was peripheral blood. The receptor set was obtained from a woman aged 40 to 49 with acute or convalescent COVID-19.

This chain uses TRBV25-1 with TRBJ2-4; 11 nucleotides agree with TRBD2. V gave up 5 bases and J gave up 5 bases; unmatched junction bases: 5. There are 15 residues in the CDR3. The germline V gene encodes CDR1 MGHDK and CDR2 SYGVNS. CDR3 amino acids: CASSRSGGAQNIQYF. For the CDR3, the DNA is TGTGCCAGCAGTCGTAGCGGGGGGGCGCAAAACATTCAGTACTTC.

The rearrangement uses TRBV4-1 and TRBJ2-3; 7 bases fit TRBD2. The CDR3 spans 15 residues. The ends lost 0 bases at V and 4 bases at J; junction bases unmatched: 4. Germline V gives CDR1 MGHRA, CDR2 YSYEKL. CDR3 DNA: TGCGCCAGCAGCCAAGATGGGACTATGTCAGATACGCAGTATTTT. This encodes CASSQDGTMSDTQYF.

The V and J genes are TRBV7-3 and TRBJ2-1; weak D call: TRBD2 (7 bases). Germline V gene data show CDR1 as SGHTA and CDR2 as FQGTGA. The ends were cut back, 3 bases at V and 10 bases at J, with 19 bases in the middle. The CDR3 is 15 amino acids. The CDR3 sequence: CASSLSGGGSSEQFF. CDR3 sequence (DNA): TGTGCCAGCAGCTTGTCAGGCGGGGGCTCTTCGGAGCAGTTCTTC.